Listed below are T cell receptor beta chains from one sample, sequenced in a study of T-cell reconstitution after alpha-beta-depleted transplantation in children. MiXCR, applied by TCRdb to the PCR reads, yields one record per CDR3 protein. The table records hundreds of thousands of distinct CDR3 sequences, around 7.7% of them present only once. The starting material was PBMCs, mostly from graft donor cells, obtained 360 days after TCRalphabeta/CD19-depleted stem cell transplant. The origin of the receptors is a male patient aged 2-15 years who had a stem cell transplant for acute myeloid leukemia, so the T cells may come from the graft donor. CDR3s include the opening cysteine and the closing phenylalanine or tryptophan.

J gene	V gene	CDR3 protein
TRBJ2-1	TRBV12-3/TRBV12-4	CASSPRRDSGSEQFF
TRBJ1-4	TRBV12-3/TRBV12-4	CASSQRQGPQKLFF
TRBJ1-5	TRBV7-2	CASSLGGGEPQHF
TRBJ2-3	TRBV10-3	CAISVTSADTQYF
TRBJ2-7	TRBV12-5	CASGLDRITRPYEQYF
TRBJ2-1	TRBV12-3/TRBV12-4	CASSKLASGNEQFF
TRBJ2-5	TRBV5-1	CASSVYKRGWETQYF
TRBJ1-3	TRBV11-2	CAISSRQGTSSGNTIYF
TRBJ2-5	TRBV7-2	CASSLVPTKYF
TRBJ1-1	TRBV12-3/TRBV12-4	CASSFPPTGRPPKMNTEAFF
TRBJ1-2	TRBV30	CAWSGETAHDGYTF
TRBJ2-5	TRBV20-1	CSARDSGLQENQYF
TRBJ1-2	TRBV29-1	CSVRIGRPYGYTF
TRBJ1-4	TRBV12-3/TRBV12-4	CASRTRNNEKLFF
TRBJ1-2	TRBV20-1	CSARRPNYGYTF
TRBJ2-3	TRBV29-1	CSADKRGGTDTQYF
TRBJ1-5	TRBV4-2	CASSPFRDRRESQPQHF
TRBJ2-5	TRBV12-3/TRBV12-4	CASSPRDSPGETQYF
TRBJ2-3	TRBV7-8	CASSLTRQGTDTQYF
TRBJ1-1	TRBV9	CASSARDSSHQAFF
TRBJ2-7	TRBV6-5	CASSFRTVRPYEQYF
TRBJ1-3	TRBV6-5	CASSYSTGVVGNTIYF
TRBJ2-3	TRBV5-1	CASSLTAVPGDTQYF
TRBJ2-5	TRBV12-5	CASGFKATVQETQYF
TRBJ1-4	TRBV12-3/TRBV12-4	CASSRWGLEEKLFF
TRBJ2-1	TRBV20-1	CSANSGRGLVDEQFF
TRBJ1-6	TRBV20-1	CSARNQGGNSPLHF
TRBJ2-3	TRBV29-1	CSVDRTDTQYF
TRBJ2-1	TRBV6-1	CASTLTSGGEQFF
TRBJ2-2	TRBV25-1	CASRGLADNTGELFF
TRBJ2-5	TRBV20-1	CSASGTDLQETQYF
TRBJ2-2	TRBV5-1	CASTLGGSNTGELFF
TRBJ1-5	TRBV6-6	CASNRQGNQPQHF
TRBJ2-4	TRBV11-1	CASSPRGPTDSLAKNIQYF
TRBJ2-7	TRBV11-2	CASSLVLAGDPYEQYF
TRBJ2-3	TRBV27	CASSRTGGRTDTQYF
TRBJ2-1	TRBV4-1	CASSLLAGVFDEQFF
TRBJ2-7	TRBV12-3/TRBV12-4	CASSLRDSYEQYF
TRBJ2-7	TRBV29-1	CSVGAGLSYEQYF
TRBJ2-1	TRBV12-3/TRBV12-4	CASTTGDEQFF
TRBJ2-3	TRBV7-9	CAGEGPPGTDTQYF
TRBJ2-7	TRBV7-2	CASSPRLVGEQYF
TRBJ1-1	TRBV11-2	CASSLGTAEAFF